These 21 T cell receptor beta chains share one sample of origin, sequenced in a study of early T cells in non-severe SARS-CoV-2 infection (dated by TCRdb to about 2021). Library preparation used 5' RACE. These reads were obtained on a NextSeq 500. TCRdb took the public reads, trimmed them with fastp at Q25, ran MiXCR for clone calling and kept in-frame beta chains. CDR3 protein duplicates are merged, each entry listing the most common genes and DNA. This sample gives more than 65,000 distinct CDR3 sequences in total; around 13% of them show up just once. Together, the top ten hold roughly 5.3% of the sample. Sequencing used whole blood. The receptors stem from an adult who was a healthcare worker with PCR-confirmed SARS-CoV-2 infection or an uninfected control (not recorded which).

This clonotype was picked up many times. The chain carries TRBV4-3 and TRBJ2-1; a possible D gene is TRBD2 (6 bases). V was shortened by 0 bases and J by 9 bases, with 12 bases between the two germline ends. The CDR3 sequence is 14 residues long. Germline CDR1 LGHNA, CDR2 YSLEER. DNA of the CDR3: TGCGCCAGCAGCCAAGACGCCACTAGCACTGAGCAGTTCTTC. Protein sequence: CASSQDATSTEQFF.

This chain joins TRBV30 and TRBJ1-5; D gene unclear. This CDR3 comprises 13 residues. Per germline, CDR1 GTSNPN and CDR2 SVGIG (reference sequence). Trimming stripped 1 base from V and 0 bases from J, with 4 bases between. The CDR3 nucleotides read TGTGCCTGGAGTGGGGCTAGCAATCAGCCCCAGCATTTT. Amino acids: CAWSGASNQPQHF.

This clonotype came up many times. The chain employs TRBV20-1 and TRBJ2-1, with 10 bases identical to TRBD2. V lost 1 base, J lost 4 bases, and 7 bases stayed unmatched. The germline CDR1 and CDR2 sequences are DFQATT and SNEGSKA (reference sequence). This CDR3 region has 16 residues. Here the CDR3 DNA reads TGCAGTGCTAGAGCGAGCGGGAGGGGAAAGTACAATGAGCAGTTCTTC. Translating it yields CSARASGRGKYNEQFF.

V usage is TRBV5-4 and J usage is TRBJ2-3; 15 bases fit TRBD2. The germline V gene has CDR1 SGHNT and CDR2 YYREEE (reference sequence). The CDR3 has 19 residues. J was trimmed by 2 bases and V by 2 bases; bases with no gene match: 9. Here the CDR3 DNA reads TGTGCCAGCAGCTTACCGCTTGGGACTAGCGGGAGGAACACAGATACGCAGTATTTT. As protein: CASSLPLGTSGRNTDTQYF. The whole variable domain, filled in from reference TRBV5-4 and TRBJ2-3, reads ETGVTQSPTHLIKTRGQQVTLRCSSQSGHNTVSWYQQALGQGPQFIFQYYREEENGRGNFPPRFSGLQFPNYSSELNVNALELDDSALYLCASSLPLGTSGRNTDTQYFGPGTRLTVL.

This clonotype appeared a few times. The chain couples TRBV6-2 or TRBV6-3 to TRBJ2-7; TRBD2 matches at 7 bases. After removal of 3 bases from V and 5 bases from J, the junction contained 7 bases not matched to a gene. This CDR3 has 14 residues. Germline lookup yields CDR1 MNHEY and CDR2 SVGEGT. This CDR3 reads CASSYGRAVHEQYF. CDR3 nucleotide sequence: TGTGCCAGCAGTTATGGGAGGGCCGTCCACGAGCAGTACTTC.

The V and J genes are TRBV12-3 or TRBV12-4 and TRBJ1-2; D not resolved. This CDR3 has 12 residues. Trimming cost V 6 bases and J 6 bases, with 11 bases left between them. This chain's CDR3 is CASRLRADGYTF. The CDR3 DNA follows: TGTGCCAGCAGACTCCGAGCCGATGGCTACACCTTC.

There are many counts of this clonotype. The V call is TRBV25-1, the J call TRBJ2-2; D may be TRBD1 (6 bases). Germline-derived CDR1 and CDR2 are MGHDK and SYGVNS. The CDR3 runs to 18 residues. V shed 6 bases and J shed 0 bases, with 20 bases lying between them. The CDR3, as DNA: TGTGCCAGCAGCAGACAGGTTTTTGGACCGTCGAACACCGGGGAGCTGTTTTTT. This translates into CASSRQVFGPSNTGELFF.

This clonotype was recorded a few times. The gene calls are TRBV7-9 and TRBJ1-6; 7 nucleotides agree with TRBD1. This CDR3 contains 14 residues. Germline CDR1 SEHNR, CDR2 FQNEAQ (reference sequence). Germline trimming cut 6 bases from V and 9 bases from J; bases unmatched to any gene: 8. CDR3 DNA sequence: TGTGCCAGCAGACGAACAGGGGAGACTTCACCCCTCCACTTT. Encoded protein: CASRRTGETSPLHF. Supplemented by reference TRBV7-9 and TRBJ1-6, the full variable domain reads DTGVSQNPRHKITKRGQNVTFRCDPISEHNRLYWYRQTLGQGPEFLTYFQNEAQLEKSRLLSDRFSAERPKGSFSTLEIQRTEQGDSAMYLCASRRTGETSPLHFGNGTRLTVT.

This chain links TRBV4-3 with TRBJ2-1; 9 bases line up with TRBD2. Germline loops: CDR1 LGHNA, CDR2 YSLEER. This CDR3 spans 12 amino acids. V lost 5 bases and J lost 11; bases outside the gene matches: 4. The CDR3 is CASSRTSEKQFF. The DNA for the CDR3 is TGCGCCAGCAGCAGGACTAGCGAAAAGCAGTTCTTC.

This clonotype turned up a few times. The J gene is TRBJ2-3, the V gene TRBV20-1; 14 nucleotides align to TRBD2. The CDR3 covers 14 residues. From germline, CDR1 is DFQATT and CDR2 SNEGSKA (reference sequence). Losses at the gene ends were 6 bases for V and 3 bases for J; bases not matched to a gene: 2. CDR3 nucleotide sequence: TGCAGTGCCGGGACTAGCGGGAGAACAGATACGCAGTATTTT. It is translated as CSAGTSGRTDTQYF.

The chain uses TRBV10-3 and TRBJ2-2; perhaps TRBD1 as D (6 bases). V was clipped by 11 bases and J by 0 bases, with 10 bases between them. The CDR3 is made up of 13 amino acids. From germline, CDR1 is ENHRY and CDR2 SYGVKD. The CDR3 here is CAVGTSNTGELFF. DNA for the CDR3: TGTGCCGTCGGGACATCGAACACCGGGGAGCTGTTTTTT.

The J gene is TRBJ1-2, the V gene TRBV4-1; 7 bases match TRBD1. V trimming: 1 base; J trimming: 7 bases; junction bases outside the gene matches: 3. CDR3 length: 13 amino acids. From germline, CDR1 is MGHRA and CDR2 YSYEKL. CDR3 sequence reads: CASSQVGGPGYTF. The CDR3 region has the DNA TGCGCCAGCAGCCAAGTAGGGGGCCCTGGCTACACCTTC.

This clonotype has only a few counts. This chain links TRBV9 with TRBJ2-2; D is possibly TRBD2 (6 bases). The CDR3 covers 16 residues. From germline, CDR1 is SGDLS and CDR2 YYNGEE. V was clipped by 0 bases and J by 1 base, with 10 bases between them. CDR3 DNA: TGTGCCAGCAGCGTAGCACAAGCGGGGAACACCGGGGAGCTGTTTTTT. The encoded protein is CASSVAQAGNTGELFF.

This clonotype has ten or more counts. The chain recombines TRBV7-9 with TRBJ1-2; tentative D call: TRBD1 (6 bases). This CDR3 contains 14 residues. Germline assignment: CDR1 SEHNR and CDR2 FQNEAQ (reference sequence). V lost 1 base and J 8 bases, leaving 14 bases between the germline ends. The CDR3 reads CASSLENRVLGYTF. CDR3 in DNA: TGTGCCAGCAGCTTAGAGAACAGGGTACTGGGCTACACCTTC.

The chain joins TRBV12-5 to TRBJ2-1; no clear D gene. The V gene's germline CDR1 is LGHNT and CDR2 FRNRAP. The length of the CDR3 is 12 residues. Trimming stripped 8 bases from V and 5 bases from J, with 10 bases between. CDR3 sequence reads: CASRMANNEQFF. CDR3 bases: TGTGCTAGTCGGATGGCTAACAATGAGCAGTTCTTC.

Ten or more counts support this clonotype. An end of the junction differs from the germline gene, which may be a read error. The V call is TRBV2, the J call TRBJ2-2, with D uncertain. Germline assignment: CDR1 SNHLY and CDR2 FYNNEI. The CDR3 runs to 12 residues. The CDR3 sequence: CASREDTGELFF. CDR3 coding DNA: TGTGCCAGCAGGGAAGACACCGGGGAGCTGTTTTTT.

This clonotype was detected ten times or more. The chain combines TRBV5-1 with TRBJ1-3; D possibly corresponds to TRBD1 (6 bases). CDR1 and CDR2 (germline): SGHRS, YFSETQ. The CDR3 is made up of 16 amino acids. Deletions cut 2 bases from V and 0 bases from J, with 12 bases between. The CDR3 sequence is CASSFGQPSSGNTIYF. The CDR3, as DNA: TGCGCCAGCAGCTTCGGACAGCCGAGCTCTGGAAACACCATATATTTT.

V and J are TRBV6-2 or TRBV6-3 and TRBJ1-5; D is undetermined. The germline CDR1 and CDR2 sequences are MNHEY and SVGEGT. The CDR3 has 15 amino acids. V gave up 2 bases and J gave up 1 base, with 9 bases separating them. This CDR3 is CASSYPPPSNQPQHF. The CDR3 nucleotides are TGTGCCAGCAGTTACCCCCCACCGAGCAATCAGCCCCAGCATTTT.

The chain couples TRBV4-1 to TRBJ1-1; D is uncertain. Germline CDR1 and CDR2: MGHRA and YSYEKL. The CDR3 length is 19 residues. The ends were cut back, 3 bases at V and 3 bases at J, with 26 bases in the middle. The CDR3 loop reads CASSQVEVPYPGRDTEAFF. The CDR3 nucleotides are TGCGCCAGCAGCCAGGTCGAAGTCCCCTATCCTGGACGGGACACTGAAGCTTTCTTT.

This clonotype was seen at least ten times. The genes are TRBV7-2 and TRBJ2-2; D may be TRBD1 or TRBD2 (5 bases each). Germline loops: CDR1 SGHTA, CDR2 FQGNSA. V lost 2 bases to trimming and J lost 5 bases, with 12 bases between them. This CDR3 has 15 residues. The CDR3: CASSLKQGATGELFF. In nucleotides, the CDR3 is TGTGCCAGCAGCTTAAAGCAGGGAGCTACCGGGGAGCTGTTTTTT.

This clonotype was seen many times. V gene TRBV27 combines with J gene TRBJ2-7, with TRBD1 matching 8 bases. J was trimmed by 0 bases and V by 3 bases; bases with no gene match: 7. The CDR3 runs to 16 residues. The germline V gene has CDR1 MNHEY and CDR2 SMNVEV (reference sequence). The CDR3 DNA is TGTGCCAGCAGTTTTGTCCACAGGGGGAGCTCCTACGAGCAGTACTTC. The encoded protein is CASSFVHRGSSYEQYF.